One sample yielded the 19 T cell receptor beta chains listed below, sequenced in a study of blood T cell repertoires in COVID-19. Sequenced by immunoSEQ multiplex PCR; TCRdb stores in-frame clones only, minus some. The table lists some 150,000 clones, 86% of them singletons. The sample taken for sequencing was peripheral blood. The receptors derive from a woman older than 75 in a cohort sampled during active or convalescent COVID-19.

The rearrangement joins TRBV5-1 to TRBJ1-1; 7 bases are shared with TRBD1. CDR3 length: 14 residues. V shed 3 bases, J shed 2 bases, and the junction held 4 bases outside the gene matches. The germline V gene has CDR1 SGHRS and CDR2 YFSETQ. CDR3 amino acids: CASSSGQVNTEAFF. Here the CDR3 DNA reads TGCGCCAGCAGCTCAGGACAGGTCAACACTGAAGCTTTCTTT.

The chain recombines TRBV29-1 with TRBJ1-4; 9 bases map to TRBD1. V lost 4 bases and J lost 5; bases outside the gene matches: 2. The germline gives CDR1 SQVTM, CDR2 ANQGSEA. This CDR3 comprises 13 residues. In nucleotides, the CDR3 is TGCAGCGTTGCGGGGACAGGGAATGAAAAACTGTTTTTT. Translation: CSVAGTGNEKLFF.

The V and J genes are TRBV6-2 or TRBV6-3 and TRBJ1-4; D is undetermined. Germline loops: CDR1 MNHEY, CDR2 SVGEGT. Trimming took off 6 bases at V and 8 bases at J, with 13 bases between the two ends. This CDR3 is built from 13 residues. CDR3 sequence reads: CASSRLGAEKLFF. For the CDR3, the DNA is TGTGCCAGCAGCCGCCTCGGAGCGGAAAAACTGTTTTTT.

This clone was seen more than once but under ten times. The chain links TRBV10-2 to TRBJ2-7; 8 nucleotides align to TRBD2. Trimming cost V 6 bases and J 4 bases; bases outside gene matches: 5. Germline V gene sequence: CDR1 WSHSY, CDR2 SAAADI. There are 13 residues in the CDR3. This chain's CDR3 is CASRDGGGYEQYV. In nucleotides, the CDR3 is TGCGCCAGCAGGGACGGGGGGGGATACGAGCAGTACGTC.

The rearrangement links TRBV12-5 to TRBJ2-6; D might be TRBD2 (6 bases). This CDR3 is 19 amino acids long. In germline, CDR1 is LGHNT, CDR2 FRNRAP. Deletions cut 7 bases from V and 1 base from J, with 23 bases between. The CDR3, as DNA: TGTGCTAGTGACGAAGACGGACACGCCGCGGGGTCTGGGGCCAACGTCCTGACTTTC. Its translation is CASDEDGHAAGSGANVLTF.

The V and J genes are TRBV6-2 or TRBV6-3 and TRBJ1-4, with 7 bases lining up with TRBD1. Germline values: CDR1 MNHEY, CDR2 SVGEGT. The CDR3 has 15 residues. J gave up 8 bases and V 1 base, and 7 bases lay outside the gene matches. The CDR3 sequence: CASSYWGQIEEKLFF. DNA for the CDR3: TGTGCCAGCAGTTACTGGGGACAGATCGAGGAAAAACTGTTTTTT.

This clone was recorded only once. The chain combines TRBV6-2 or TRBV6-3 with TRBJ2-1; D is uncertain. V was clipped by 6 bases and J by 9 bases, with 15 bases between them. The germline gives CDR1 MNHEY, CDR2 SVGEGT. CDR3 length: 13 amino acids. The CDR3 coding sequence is TGTGCCAGCAGCCGGAATGGAGTGGTTGAGCAGTTCTTC. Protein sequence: CASSRNGVVEQFF.

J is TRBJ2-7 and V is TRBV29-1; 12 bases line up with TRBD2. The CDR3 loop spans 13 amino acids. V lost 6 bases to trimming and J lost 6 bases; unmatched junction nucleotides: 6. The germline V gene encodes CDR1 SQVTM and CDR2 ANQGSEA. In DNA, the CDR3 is TGCAGCGTCTCGACTAGCGGGAGCTCCGAGCAGTACGTC. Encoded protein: CSVSTSGSSEQYV.

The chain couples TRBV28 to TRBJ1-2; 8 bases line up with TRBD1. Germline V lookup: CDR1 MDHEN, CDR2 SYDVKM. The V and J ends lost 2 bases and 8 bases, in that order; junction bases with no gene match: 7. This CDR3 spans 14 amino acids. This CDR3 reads CASSLRQGLGGYTF. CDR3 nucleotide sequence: TGTGCCAGCAGTTTAAGACAGGGGCTTGGAGGCTACACCTTC.

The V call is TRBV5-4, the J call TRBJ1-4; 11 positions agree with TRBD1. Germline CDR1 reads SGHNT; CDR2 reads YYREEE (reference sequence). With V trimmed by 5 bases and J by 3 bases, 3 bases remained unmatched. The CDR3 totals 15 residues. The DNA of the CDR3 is TGTGCCAGCAGTTGGGACAGGGGGGCTAATGAAAAACTGTTTTTT. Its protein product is CASSWDRGANEKLFF.

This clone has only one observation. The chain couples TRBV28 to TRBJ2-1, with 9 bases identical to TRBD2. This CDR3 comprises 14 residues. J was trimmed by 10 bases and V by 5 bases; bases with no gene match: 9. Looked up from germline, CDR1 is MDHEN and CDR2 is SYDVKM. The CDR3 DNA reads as TGTGCCAGCAGTGGCGGGGGGGCCCGGGGAGAGCAGTTCTTC. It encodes CASSGGGARGEQFF.

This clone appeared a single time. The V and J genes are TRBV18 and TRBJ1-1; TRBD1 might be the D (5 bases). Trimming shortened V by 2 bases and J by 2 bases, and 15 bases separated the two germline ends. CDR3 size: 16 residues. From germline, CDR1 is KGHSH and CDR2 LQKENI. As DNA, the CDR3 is TGTGCCAGCTCACCAATCTCTCTGGGGCCTAACACTGAAGCTTTCTTT. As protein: CASSPISLGPNTEAFF.

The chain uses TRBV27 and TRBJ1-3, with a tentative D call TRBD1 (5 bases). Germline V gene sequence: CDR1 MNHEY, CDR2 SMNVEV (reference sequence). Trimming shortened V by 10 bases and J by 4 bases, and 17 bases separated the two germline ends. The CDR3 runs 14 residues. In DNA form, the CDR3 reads TGTGCCATTTCCTTCCCGGGGGAGGGAAACACCATATATTTT. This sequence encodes CAISFPGEGNTIYF.

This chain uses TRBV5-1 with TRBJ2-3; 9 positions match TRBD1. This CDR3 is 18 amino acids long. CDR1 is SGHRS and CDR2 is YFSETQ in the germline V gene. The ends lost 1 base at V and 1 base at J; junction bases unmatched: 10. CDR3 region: CASSLITGGTSGTDTQYF. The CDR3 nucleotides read TGCGCCAGCAGCTTGATCACAGGGGGCACCTCTGGCACAGATACGCAGTATTTT.

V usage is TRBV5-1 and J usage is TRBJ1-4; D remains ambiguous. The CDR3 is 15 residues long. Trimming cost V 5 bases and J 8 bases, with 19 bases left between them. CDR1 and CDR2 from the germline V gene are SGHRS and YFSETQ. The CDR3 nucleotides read TGCGCCAGCAGAGTCGCCACCCGAGGGCTGGAAAAACTGTTTTTT. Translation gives CASRVATRGLEKLFF. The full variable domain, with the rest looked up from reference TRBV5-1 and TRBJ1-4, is KAGVTQTPRYLIKTRGQQVTLSCSPISGHRSVSWYQQTPGQGLQFLFEYFSETQRNKGNFPGRFSGRQFSNSRSEMNVSTLELGDSALYLCASRVATRGLEKLFFGSGTQLSVL.

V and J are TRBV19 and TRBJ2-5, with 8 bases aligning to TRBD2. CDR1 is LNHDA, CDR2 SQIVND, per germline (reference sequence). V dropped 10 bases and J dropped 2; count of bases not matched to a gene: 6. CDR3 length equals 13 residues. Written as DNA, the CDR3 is TGTGCCACCTCTCGGGGGGGGCAAGAGACCCAGTACTTC. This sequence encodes CATSRGGQETQYF.

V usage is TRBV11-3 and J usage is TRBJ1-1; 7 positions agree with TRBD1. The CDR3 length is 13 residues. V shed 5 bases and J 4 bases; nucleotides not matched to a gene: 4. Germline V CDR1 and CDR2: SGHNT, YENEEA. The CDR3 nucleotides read TGTGCCAGCAGCATCTACAGGGGCACTGAAGCTTTCTTT. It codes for CASSIYRGTEAFF.

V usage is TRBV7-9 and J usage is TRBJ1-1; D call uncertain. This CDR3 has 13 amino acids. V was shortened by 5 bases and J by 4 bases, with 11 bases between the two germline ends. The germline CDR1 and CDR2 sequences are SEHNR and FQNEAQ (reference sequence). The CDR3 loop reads CASSRQASTEAFF. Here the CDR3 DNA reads TGTGCCAGCAGCCGCCAGGCGAGCACTGAAGCTTTCTTT.

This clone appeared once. DNA for the CDR3: TGTGCCAGCAGTTCCGGAACTACTAGCGGGTACAATGAGCAGTTCTTC. Amino acid sequence: CASSSGTTSGYNEQFF. The V gene is TRBV6-5, the J gene TRBJ2-1; 9 bases are shared with TRBD2. CDR3 size: 16 residues. V was clipped by 4 bases and J by 4 bases; unmatched bases: 8. Germline assignment: CDR1 MNHEY and CDR2 SVGAGI.